Below, 18 T cell receptor beta chains from the same sample are listed, as sequenced in a study of CD8+ T cells in alopecia areata. RNA, once extracted, was reverse transcribed into cDNA for use as the sequencing template. TCRdb's copy holds only in-frame clones and misses some; the assay was immunoSEQ multiplex PCR. Listed for the sample are about 120,000 clones, none seen a single time. Material for sequencing was lesional skin. The receptors shown here come from a C3H/HeJ mouse with alopecia areata. The mouse strain carries the MHC haplotype H2-k.

With respect to this clone: A much larger clone lies a single base off, so this may be a read error. Mouse gene names and germline throughout. The read gets to within 4 residues of the CDR3 end, and the germline J gene fills in the rest. The V call is TRBV13-1, the J call TRBJ2-5; 10 bases are shared with TRBD2. The CDR3 loop spans 16 amino acids. From germline, CDR1 is NSHNY and CDR2 SYGAGN. V trimming: 0 bases; J trimming: 2 bases; junction bases outside the gene matches: 3. CDR3: CASSDAWGGGQDTQYF. The CDR3 DNA, read in part, is TGTGCCAGCAGTGATGCCTGGGGGGGCGGCCAAGAC.

A note on this clone: Gene labels here are mouse ones. Read data end 4 residues before the CDR3 end; the end is taken from the germline J gene. The chain links TRBV13-2 to TRBJ2-7, with 8 bases lining up with TRBD2. The CDR3 covers 15 residues. Germline V gene lookup returns CDR1 NNHNN and CDR2 SYGAGS (reference sequence). V shed 2 bases, J shed 3 bases, and the junction held 7 bases outside the gene matches. CDR3 region: CASGEIRDWNYEQYF. Partial CDR3 DNA: TGTGCCAGCGGTGAGATCCGGGACTGGAACTAT.

A word on this clone: The gene names given are mouse names. The read finishes 4 residues shy of the CDR3 end, and the germline J gene is used to complete it. The V gene is TRBV13-1, the J gene TRBJ2-1; the match to TRBD1 covers 7 bases. CDR3 size: 13 residues. Germline assignment: CDR1 NSHNY and CDR2 SYGAGN. CDR3 DNA, as far as it was read: TGTGCCAGCAGTGAAACAGGGGTCGCT. Translated: CASSETGVA. The full CDR3 is CASSETGVAEQFF.

Only a few counts were recorded for this clone. Mouse gene names apply. The read is 4 residues too short to cover the CDR3 end, so that end is filled in from the germline J gene. V gene TRBV1 combines with J gene TRBJ2-2; 8 positions match TRBD1. Germline V gene lookup returns CDR1 NSQYPW and CDR2 LRSPGD (reference sequence). The CDR3 length is 15 residues. V gave up 3 bases and J gave up 5 bases; unmatched junction bases: 5. CDR3 amino acids: CTCSADRGETGQLYF. CDR3 DNA, as far as it was read: TGCACCTGCAGTGCCGACAGGGGAGAAACCGGG.

A word on this clone: Genes here carry mouse names. The sequenced fragment ends 4 residues before the CDR3 boundary, so the rest is inferred from the germline J gene. The V and J genes are TRBV13-3 and TRBJ1-1, with 9 positions matching TRBD1. Germline V lookup: CDR1 NNHDY, CDR2 SYVADS. The V gene end was trimmed by 3 bases and the J gene end by 4 bases; junction bases not matched to a gene: 4. The CDR3 runs 14 residues. The chain's CDR3 is CASSAPGQGTEVFF. The sequenced CDR3 bases are TGTGCCAGCAGTGCCCCGGGACAGGGCACA.

This clone was found a few times. Gene names refer to mouse genes. Coverage ceases 4 residues before the CDR3 finishes, and the germline J gene fills in the end. This chain uses TRBV13-2 with TRBJ2-4; D perhaps matches TRBD2 (6 bases). The CDR3 runs to 12 residues. From germline, CDR1 is NNHNN and CDR2 SYGAGS (reference sequence). The part of the CDR3 DNA that was read is TGTGCCAGCGGTGACGGGGGGAAC. Its protein is CASGDGGN. The entire CDR3 reads CASGDGGNTLYF.

This clone was counted a few times. TCRdb gives a protein that differs at residue 13 from what the DNA encodes, so the protein here is translated from the DNA. Here the gene names and germline are mouse. Sequencing ends 3 residues short of the CDR3 end; the germline J gene provides the rest. The chain is built from TRBV5 and TRBJ1-3, with D possibly being TRBD1 (6 bases). The germline V and J ends were trimmed by 0 bases and 0 bases, with 9 bases remaining between them. The CDR3 is 16 residues long. Germline CDR1 LGHNA, CDR2 YNLKQL (reference sequence). The CDR3 bases that were read are TGTGCCAGCAGCCAAGATGGGGGGGCTTCTGGAAATACG. As protein: CASSQDGGASGNT. The whole CDR3 protein is CASSQDGGASGNTLYF.

In this sample, this clone turned up a few times. A mismatch at residue 13 separates the TCRdb protein from the translated DNA, so the protein presented here was translated from the DNA. Gene names refer to mouse genes. The CDR3 extends 3 residues past the end of the read, so its final part is completed from the germline J gene. V usage is TRBV13-3 and J usage is TRBJ1-3; 8 bases are shared with TRBD1. With 2 bases clipped from V and 0 bases from J, the junction kept 4 bases outside the gene matches. Germline assignment: CDR1 NNHDY and CDR2 SYVADS. The CDR3 totals 16 residues. The CDR3 sequence is CASSEGDRLSGNTLYF. The covered CDR3 bases are TGTGCCAGCAGTGAGGGGGACAGGCTTTCTGGAAATACG.

With respect to this clone: Mouse gene names and germline throughout. The CDR3 sequence is CASSINRGSYEQYF. The sequenced CDR3 bases are TGTGCCAGCAGTATCAACAGGGGATCCTAT. V usage is TRBV19 and J usage is TRBJ2-7; TRBD1 matches at 7 bases. Read coverage stops 4 residues before the CDR3 terminus; the germline J gene supplies the remainder. The V gene's germline CDR1 is FNHDT and CDR2 SITEND (reference sequence). The trim removed 2 bases at V and 1 base at J, leaving 3 bases unmatched. This CDR3 contains 14 residues.

Worth noting for this clone: The gene names given are mouse names. The read comes to an end 4 residues before the CDR3 does, leaving the germline J gene to fill in the end. The rearrangement uses TRBV13-3 and TRBJ1-1; TRBD1 matches 8 bases. CDR1 and CDR2 (germline): NNHDY, SYVADS. The length of the CDR3 is 15 residues. V lost 4 bases, J lost 0 bases, and 5 bases stayed unmatched. CDR3 DNA (partial): TGTGCCAGCAGTTCCGGACAGGGAGCAAACACA. Its translation is CASSSGQGANT. The entire CDR3 sequence reads CASSSGQGANTEVFF.

This clone was picked up a small number of times. Gene names and germline refer to mouse. The covered CDR3 bases are TGTGCCAGCAGTGATGCGGCTGGGGCAACCTAT. It specifies CASSDAAGATY. The full CDR3 protein reads CASSDAAGATYEQYF. This chain joins TRBV13-3 and TRBJ2-7; D is perhaps TRBD2 (6 bases). The read ends 4 residues shy of where the CDR3 ends; the end is completed using the germline J gene. The germline CDR1 and CDR2 sequences are NNHDY and SYVADS. CDR3 length: 15 residues. V was shortened by 0 bases and J by 2 bases, with 12 bases between the two germline ends.

The sample holds a few counts of this clone. The genes are named according to mouse. Sequencing ends 4 residues short of the CDR3 end; the germline J gene provides the rest. The genes are TRBV13-3 and TRBJ2-1; TRBD2 aligns across 10 bases. The CDR3 consists of 15 residues. Germline V gives CDR1 NNHDY, CDR2 SYVADS. The chain's CDR3 is CASSDVWGGVAEQFF. Incomplete CDR3 DNA: TGTGCCAGCAGTGATGTCTGGGGGGGCGTGGCT.

This clone was observed a few times. Genes here carry mouse names. The missing CDR3 end, 4 residues past where the read stops, is filled in from the germline J gene. The V gene is TRBV17, the J gene TRBJ2-3; D might be TRBD1 (6 bases). Trimming pared 7 bases from V and 1 base from J, leaving 9 bases between. The CDR3 contains 13 residues. The germline CDR1 and CDR2 sequences are MNHDT and YYDKIL. This chain's CDR3 is CASIRGRAETLYF. The CDR3 DNA, read in part, is TGTGCTAGCATCAGGGGCCGTGCAGAA. Complete variable domain (other parts from reference TRBV17 and TRBJ2-3): DTTVKQNPRYKLARVGKPVNLICSQTMNHDTMYWYQKKPNQAPKLLLFYYDKILNREADTFEKFQSSRPNNSFCSLYIGSAGLEYSAMYLCASIRGRAETLYFGSGTRLTVL.

With respect to this clone: At residue 12, the TCRdb protein and translated DNA are inconsistent; the protein given comes from the DNA. Any gene name here is a mouse gene name. The sequenced fragment ends 3 residues before the CDR3 boundary, so the rest is inferred from the germline J gene. V usage is TRBV17 and J usage is TRBJ1-3, with a tentative D call TRBD1 (5 bases). CDR3 length: 15 amino acids. The germline gives CDR1 MNHDT, CDR2 YYDKIL. CDR3 region: CASSRDRQGRSALYF. The sequenced part of the CDR3 DNA is TGTGCTAGCAGTAGAGATCGCCAGGGTCGCTCTGCG.

This clone has just a few counts. Mouse germline and gene names are used. The CDR3 end is not reached by the read, which stops 4 residues before it; the germline J gene fills it in. The rearrangement links TRBV13-3 to TRBJ2-7; 7 nucleotides line up with TRBD2. Germline V lookup: CDR1 NNHDY, CDR2 SYVADS. This CDR3 has 13 amino acids. Here the CDR3 reads CASSDGGGNEQYF. The sequenced CDR3 bases are TGTGCCAGCAGTGATGGTGGGGGGAAT.

This clone occurred a few times. Here the gene names and germline are mouse. The CDR3 region is CASSDPQAETLYF. The CDR3 DNA, read in part, is TGTGCCAGCAGTGATCCACAAGCAGAA. The V gene is TRBV13-1, the J gene TRBJ2-3; D not certain. The CDR3 is cut off 4 residues early in the read; its end comes from the germline J gene. Trimming removed 1 base from V and 3 bases from J, with 6 bases in between. The CDR3 spans 13 residues. Germline CDR1 NSHNY, CDR2 SYGAGN.

Notes on this clone: At residue 12, the TCRdb protein departs from the DNA translation, so the protein shown here was derived from the DNA itself. Gene names refer to mouse genes. The read comes to an end 3 residues before the CDR3 does, leaving the germline J gene to fill in the end. V and J are TRBV31 and TRBJ1-3, with D perhaps matching TRBD1 (6 bases). Germline CDR1 and CDR2: GKSSPN and SITVG. Between the trimmed V and J ends, which lost 0 bases and 2 bases, there was a span of 11 bases. The CDR3 totals 15 residues. The CDR3 reads CAWSLEGEAGNTLYF. The part of the CDR3 DNA that was read is TGTGCCTGGAGTCTAGAGGGGGAGGCTGGAAATACG.

This clone was seen more than once but under ten times. Genes and germline come from the mouse. Read sequence stops 4 residues before the CDR3 end, and the germline J gene provides the missing end. The chain uses TRBV13-3 and TRBJ1-4, with TRBD1 as a possible D gene (6 bases). The CDR3 spans 15 residues. Between the trimmed V and J ends, which lost 0 bases and 4 bases, there was a span of 10 bases. Germline V lookup: CDR1 NNHDY, CDR2 SYVADS. The sequenced part of the CDR3 DNA is TGTGCCAGCAGTGATGGGGGGGGCCTCAACGAA. Protein product: CASSDGGGLNE. In full, the CDR3 is CASSDGGGLNERLFF.